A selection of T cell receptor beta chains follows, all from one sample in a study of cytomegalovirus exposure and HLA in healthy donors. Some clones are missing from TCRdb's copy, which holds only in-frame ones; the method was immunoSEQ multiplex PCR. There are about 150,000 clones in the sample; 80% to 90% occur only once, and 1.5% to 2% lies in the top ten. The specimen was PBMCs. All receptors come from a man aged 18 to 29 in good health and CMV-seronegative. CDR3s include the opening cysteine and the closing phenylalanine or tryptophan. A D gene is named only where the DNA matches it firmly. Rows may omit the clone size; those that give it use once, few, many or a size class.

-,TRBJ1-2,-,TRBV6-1,CASSEERVRSYYGYTF,TGTGCCAGCAGTGAGGAGAGGGTCAGATCCTACTATGGCTACACCTTC
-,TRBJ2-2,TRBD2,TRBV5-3,CARSIRTSGRVGTGELFF,TGTGCCAGAAGCATAAGGACTAGCGGGAGGGTGGGGACCGGGGAGCTGTTTTTT
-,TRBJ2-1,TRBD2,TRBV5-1,CASRRLGLAVYNEQFF,TGCGCCAGCCGGCGCCTGGGGCTAGCGGTTTACAATGAGCAGTTCTTC
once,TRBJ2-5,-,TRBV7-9,CASSYQGQETQYF,TGTGCCAGCAGTTACCAGGGTCAGGAGACCCAGTACTTC
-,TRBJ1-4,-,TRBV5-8,CASSLEGTGNYEKLFF,TGTGCCAGCAGCTTGGAGGGCACAGGGAACTATGAAAAACTGTTTTTT
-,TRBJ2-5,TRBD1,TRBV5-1,CASSLGGDRQETQYF,TGCGCCAGCAGCCTTGGAGGGGACAGGCAAGAGACCCAGTACTTC
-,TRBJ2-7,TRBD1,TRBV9,CASSAGQGTYEQYF,TGTGCCAGCAGCGCCGGACAGGGGACCTACGAGCAGTACTTC
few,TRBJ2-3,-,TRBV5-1,CASSLSSGNLNTQYF,TGCGCCAGCAGCTTGTCGTCAGGGAATTTAAATACGCAGTATTTT
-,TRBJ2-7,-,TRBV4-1,CASSQVGVADEQYF,TGCGCCAGCAGCCAAGTTGGAGTGGCGGACGAGCAGTACTTC
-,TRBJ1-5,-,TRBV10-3,CAISESRDQPQHF,TGTGCCATCAGTGAGTCGAGGGATCAGCCCCAGCATTTT
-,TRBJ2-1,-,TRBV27,CASSLSSYNEQFF,TGTGCCAGCAGTTTGAGCTCCTACAATGAGCAGTTCTTC
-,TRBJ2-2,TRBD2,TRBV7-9,CASSLAGLANTGELFF,TGTGCCAGCAGCTTAGCGGGACTAGCGAACACCGGGGAGCTGTTTTTT
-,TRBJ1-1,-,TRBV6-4,CASRSTVKNTEAFF,TGTGCCAGCAGATCGACAGTAAAGAACACTGAAGCTTTCTTT
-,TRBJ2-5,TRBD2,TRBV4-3,CASSQGREAQETQYF,TGCGCCAGCAGCCAGGGGAGGGAGGCGCAAGAGACCCAGTACTTC
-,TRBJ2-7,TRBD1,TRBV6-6,CAVAGGSTYEQYF,TGTGCCGTCGCAGGGGGCTCAACCTACGAGCAGTACTTC
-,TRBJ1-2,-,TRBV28,CASTPARGLSGYTF,TGTGCCAGCACCCCCGCACGCGGGCTTTCTGGCTACACCTTC
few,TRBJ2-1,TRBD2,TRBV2,CARLSSGGRNEQFF,TGTGCCAGACTATCTAGCGGGGGTAGGAATGAGCAGTTCTTC
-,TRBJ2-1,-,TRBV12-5,CASGPRTGNEQFF,TGTGCTAGTGGTCCCCGGACTGGCAATGAGCAGTTCTTC
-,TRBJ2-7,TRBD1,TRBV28,CASIHPGTGDHEQYF,TGTGCCAGCATCCACCCGGGGACAGGGGACCACGAGCAGTACTTC
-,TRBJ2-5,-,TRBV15,CATSQERTSGTQYF,TGTGCCACCAGCCAGGAGAGGACATCAGGAACCCAGTACTTC
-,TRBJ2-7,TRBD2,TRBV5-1,CASSLSGGAVEQYF,TGCGCCAGCAGCTTGTCCGGGGGGGCGGTCGAGCAGTACTTC
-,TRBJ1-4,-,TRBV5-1,CASSLGPREEKLFF,TGCGCCAGCAGCTTGGGGCCGAGGGAGGAAAAACTGTTTTTT
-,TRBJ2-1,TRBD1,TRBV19,CASSIRGTGVGNEQFF,TGTGCCAGTAGTATACGCGGGACAGGGGTTGGCAATGAGCAGTTCTTC
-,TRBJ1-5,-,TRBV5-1,CASSPLGGGQPQHF,TGCGCCAGCAGCCCCCTTGGGGGGGGCCAGCCCCAGCATTTT
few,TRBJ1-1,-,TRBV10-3,CAISESVMNTEAFF,TGTGCCATCAGTGAGTCCGTTATGAACACTGAAGCTTTCTTT
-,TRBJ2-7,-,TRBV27,CASGLGLAYEQYF,TGTGCCAGCGGTTTAGGACTTGCCTACGAGCAGTACTTC
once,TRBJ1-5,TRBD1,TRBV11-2,CASSPGQGALNQPQHF,TGTGCCAGCAGCCCCGGACAGGGGGCCCTCAATCAGCCCCAGCATTTT
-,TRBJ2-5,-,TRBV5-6,CASSLKETQYF,TGTGCCAGCAGCCTTAAAGAGACCCAGTACTTC
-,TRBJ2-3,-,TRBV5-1,CASSFRPGHLGADTQYF,TGCGCCAGCAGCTTTCGCCCGGGACACCTGGGAGCAGATACGCAGTATTTT
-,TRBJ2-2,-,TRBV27,CASSLQAWTGELFF,TGTGCCAGCAGTTTACAGGCGTGGACCGGGGAGCTGTTTTTT
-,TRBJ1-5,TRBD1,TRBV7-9,CASSRGTGINQPQHF,TGTGCCAGCAGTCGAGGGACAGGCATAAATCAGCCCCAGCATTTT
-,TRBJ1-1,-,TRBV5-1,CASSLAWGEARTEAFF,TGCGCCAGCAGCTTGGCATGGGGAGAGGCGAGGACTGAAGCTTTCTTT
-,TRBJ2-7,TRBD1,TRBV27,CASSTWDRLTYEQYF,TGTGCCAGCAGTACCTGGGACAGACTCACCTACGAGCAGTACTTC
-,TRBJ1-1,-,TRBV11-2,CASSLLGGDGTEAFF,TGTGCCAGCAGCTTATTAGGGGGGGATGGCACTGAAGCTTTCTTT
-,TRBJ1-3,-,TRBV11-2,CASSLDKGSSGNTIYF,TGTGCCAGCAGCTTGGACAAGGGCTCTTCTGGAAACACCATATATTTT
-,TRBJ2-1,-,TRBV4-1,CASSQEGGYNEQFF,TGCGCCAGCAGCCAAGAGGGGGGTTACAATGAGCAGTTCTTC
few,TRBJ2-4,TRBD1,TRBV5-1,CASSSGTAQNIQYF,TGCGCCAGCAGCTCCGGGACAGCCCAAAACATTCAGTACTTC
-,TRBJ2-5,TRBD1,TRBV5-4,CAIPGGRETQYF,TGTGCCATCCCAGGGGGCCGGGAGACCCAGTACTTC
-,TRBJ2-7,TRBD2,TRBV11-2,CASSISGASYEQYF,TGTGCCAGCAGTATTAGCGGGGCCTCCTACGAGCAGTACTTC
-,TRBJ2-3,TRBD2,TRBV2,CASSVVAGGPNTDTQYF,TGTGCCAGCAGTGTGGTAGCGGGAGGGCCGAACACAGATACGCAGTATTTT
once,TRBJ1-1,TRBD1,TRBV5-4,CASSPTGRNTEAFF,TGTGCCAGCAGCCCGACAGGGCGAAACACTGAAGCTTTCTTT
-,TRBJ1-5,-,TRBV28,CASSSYPLEGSNQPQHF,TGTGCCAGCAGTTCTTATCCCCTGGAGGGTAGCAATCAGCCCCAGCATTTT
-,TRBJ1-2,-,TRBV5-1,CASSSETARSYGYTF,TGCGCCAGCAGCTCAGAGACAGCCCGTTCATATGGCTACACCTTC
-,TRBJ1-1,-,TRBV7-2,CASSPGGLMNTEAFF,TGTGCCAGCAGCCCGGGCGGGTTAATGAACACTGAAGCTTTCTTT
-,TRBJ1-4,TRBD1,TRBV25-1,CASSGGQVKLFF,TGTGCCAGCAGTGGGGGACAGGTAAAACTGTTTTTT
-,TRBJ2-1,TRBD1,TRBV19,CASSIDRGTGVAYNEQFF,TGTGCCAGTAGTATAGATCGTGGTACAGGGGTGGCCTACAATGAGCAGTTCTTC
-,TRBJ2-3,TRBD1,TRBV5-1,CASSRTGTGPFTDTQYF,TGCGCCAGCAGCCGAACCGGGACAGGGCCTTTCACAGATACGCAGTATTTT
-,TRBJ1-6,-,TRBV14,CASSQDSFANNSPLHF,TGTGCCAGCAGCCAAGATTCGTTCGCGAATAATTCACCCCTCCACTTT
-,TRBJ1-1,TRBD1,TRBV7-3,CASSRGQGVEAFF,TGTGCCAGCAGCAGGGGACAGGGTGTTGAAGCTTTCTTT
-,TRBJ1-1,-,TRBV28,CASTLGTEAFF,TGTGCCAGCACCCTCGGGACTGAAGCTTTCTTT
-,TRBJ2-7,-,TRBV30,CAWTGAGEQYF,TGTGCCTGGACAGGGGCCGGCGAGCAGTACTTC
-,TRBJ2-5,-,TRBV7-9,CASSPSSPGVGWETQYF,TGTGCCAGCAGCCCATCTTCTCCAGGGGTGGGATGGGAGACCCAGTACTTC
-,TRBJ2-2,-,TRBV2,CASSALAAKNTGELFF,TGTGCCAGCAGTGCCTTAGCGGCCAAGAACACCGGGGAGCTGTTTTTT
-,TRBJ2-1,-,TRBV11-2,CASSLDRGTYNEQFF,TGTGCCAGCAGCTTAGACAGGGGTACCTACAATGAGCAGTTCTTC